The rows below give T cell receptor beta chains drawn from one sample of a study of blood T cell repertoires in COVID-19. Clones were sequenced by immunoSEQ multiplex PCR, and TCRdb holds only the in-frame ones, with some missing. The table lists 200,000 or so clones, approximately 85% of them singletons. The sample was peripheral blood. The source is a woman aged 70-85 years with active or convalescent COVID-19. Each CDR3 is given with its conserved first and last residue. The D gene is left open where the match is weak. Size is omitted from some rows. Given values are once, few, many or a class for expanded clones.

NA,TRBD2,TRBV7-9,TRBJ2-1,TGTGCCAGCATACGACGAGGCGGGAGGGCCGAGGGTGAGCAGTTCTTC,CASIRRGGRAEGEQFF
few,NA,TRBV7-3,TRBJ1-5,TGTGCCAGCAGCTCCCACGAACAGGGACGGATAAGCAATCAGCCCCAGCATTTT,CASSSHEQGRISNQPQHF
NA,TRBD2,TRBV9,TRBJ2-6,TGTGCCAGCCGGTTTTCCGGGACTAGCATCACTGGGGCCAACGTCCTGACTTTC,CASRFSGTSITGANVLTF
NA,NA,TRBV19,TRBJ2-7,TGTGCCAGTAGTATGTCCCACCACCTCGGGGGCGGGAGAACCGAGCAGTACTTC,CASSMSHHLGGGRTEQYF
NA,NA,TRBV19,TRBJ2-6,TGTGCCAGTAAGGAGAGTCCCTCTGGGGCCAACGTCCTGACTTTC,CASKESPSGANVLTF
NA,NA,TRBV18,TRBJ2-5,TGTGCCAGCTCACCTGGGGCAGGGAAAGAGACCCAGTACTTC,CASSPGAGKETQYF
NA,TRBD2,TRBV14,TRBJ2-1,TGTGCCAGCAGCCCAGACGGGACTAGCGACTACAATGAGCAGTTCTTC,CASSPDGTSDYNEQFF
NA,TRBD2,TRBV4-1,TRBJ2-1,TGCGCCAGCAGCCAAGATCAGGGACGACTAGCGGGAGCGAGCTACAATGAGCAGTTCTTC,CASSQDQGRLAGASYNEQFF
NA,TRBD1,TRBV5-6,TRBJ2-5,TGTGCCAGCAGCCGGGACAGAGGAGAGACCCAGTACTTC,CASSRDRGETQYF
NA,TRBD1,TRBV3-1/TRBV3-2,TRBJ1-2,TGTGCCAGCAGGCCCCAGCAGGGGGTGGTTGGCTACACCTTC,CASRPQQGVVGYTF
once,NA,TRBV7-9,TRBJ2-3,TGTGCCAGCAGCGTACACAGTGCCCCCCGCACAGATACGCAGTATTTT,CASSVHSAPRTDTQYF
NA,NA,TRBV12-5,TRBJ2-5,TGTGCTAGTGGTTTTGCCCGGGTCCAAGAGACCCAGTACTTC,CASGFARVQETQYF
NA,NA,TRBV5-6,TRBJ1-1,TGTGCCAGCAGCTCGACATATCCAACTTACACTGAAGCTTTCTTT,CASSSTYPTYTEAFF
NA,TRBD2,TRBV19,TRBJ2-7,TGTGCCAGTAGTCCGGCTAGCGGGAGATCTTACGAGCAGTACTTC,CASSPASGRSYEQYF
NA,TRBD2,TRBV20-1,TRBJ2-3,TGCAGTGCTAGTAACGGGAGGGAGCCTAGCACAGATACGCAGTATTTT,CSASNGREPSTDTQYF
NA,TRBD2,TRBV6-1,TRBJ2-3,TGTGCCAGCAGTGTCCAAATGGCTAGCGGGACTGGCCTGATTTGGGATACGCAGTATTTT,CASSVQMASGTGLIWDTQYF
few,TRBD2,TRBV28,TRBJ2-1,TGTGCCAGCAGTTCTACCAAAACGGGGGCTAGCGGGAGGGCAGGTGAGCAGTTCTTC,CASSSTKTGASGRAGEQFF
NA,NA,TRBV15,TRBJ2-2,TGTGCCACCAGTACGGACACCGGGGAGCTGTTTTTT,CATSTDTGELFF
NA,TRBD2,TRBV4-1,TRBJ2-2,TGCGCCAGCAGGGTACTAGCGGACACCGGGGAGCTGTTTTTT,CASRVLADTGELFF
NA,NA,TRBV4-1,TRBJ1-4,TGCGCCAGCAGTCCCGTAGGGGATCTAAATGAAAAACTGTTTTTT,CASSPVGDLNEKLFF
once,TRBD2,TRBV9,TRBJ2-1,TGTGCCAGCAGCGTAGAAAGCCTAGCGGGAGCCGTAAATGAGCAGTTCTTC,CASSVESLAGAVNEQFF
NA,NA,TRBV7-8,TRBJ2-7,TGTGCCAGCAGCTCTCTGCAGGGGCCCTACGAGCAGTACTTC,CASSSLQGPYEQYF
NA,NA,TRBV15,TRBJ1-2,TGTGCCACCAGCCTTATAGTGAGTAACTATGGCTACACCTTC,CATSLIVSNYGYTF
NA,TRBD1,TRBV19,TRBJ1-2,TGTGCCAGTAGTATTGGGACAGGGAACTATGGCTACACCTTC,CASSIGTGNYGYTF
NA,NA,TRBV11-2,TRBJ2-7,TGTGCCAGCAGCTTAGGGGGGTATCGGGAGAGGGTATACGAGCAGTACTTC,CASSLGGYRERVYEQYF
NA,NA,TRBV28,TRBJ1-2,TGTGCCAGCAGTTTAACGGACTATGGCTACACCTTC,CASSLTDYGYTF
NA,TRBD2,TRBV7-9,TRBJ2-5,TGTGCCAGCAGCTTAGGGACTAGCCTCCGGGGGGAGACCCAGTACTTC,CASSLGTSLRGETQYF
NA,NA,TRBV19,TRBJ1-4,TGTGCCAGTAGTACCCCAAGAGGGCCAACTAATGAAAAACTGTTTTTT,CASSTPRGPTNEKLFF
few,TRBD1,TRBV27,TRBJ1-6,TGTGCCAGCAGAAGGGACAGGGCCCCTTCAGATTCACCCCTCCACTTT,CASRRDRAPSDSPLHF
NA,NA,TRBV9,TRBJ2-7,TGTGCCAGCAGCCCTGGGCCCGATCCAACCTACGAGCAGTACTTC,CASSPGPDPTYEQYF
once,NA,TRBV29-1,TRBJ1-4,TGCAGCGTTGAAACCCCGGCAGGGTCTGAAAAACTGTTTTTT,CSVETPAGSEKLFF
NA,NA,TRBV28,TRBJ1-2,TGTGCCAGCAGTTCAACAGGGAATTATGGCTACACCTTC,CASSSTGNYGYTF
NA,NA,TRBV3-1/TRBV3-2,TRBJ2-3,TGTGCCAGCAGCCAAGGACTCACAGATACGCAGTATTTT,CASSQGLTDTQYF
NA,NA,TRBV20-1,TRBJ2-1,TGCAGTGCTACCAAGCGCAATGAGCAGTTCTTC,CSATKRNEQFF
NA,TRBD1,TRBV12-3/TRBV12-4,TRBJ1-2,TGTGCCAGCAGTTTACGGACAGGGCGTACCTTC,CASSLRTGRTF
few,TRBD1,TRBV30,TRBJ1-6,TGTGCCTGGGGACAGGGGGCGAATTCACCCCTCCACTTT,CAWGQGANSPLHF
few,TRBD2,TRBV7-6,TRBJ2-3,TGTGCCAGCAGCTTAGCGTCCTCCGGGACTAGCGGGAGGGCCAAAGATACGCAGTATTTT,CASSLASSGTSGRAKDTQYF
NA,TRBD2,TRBV29-1,TRBJ2-7,TGCAGCGTTACCTTGAGCGACCTGGGCGGGAGCTCCTACGAGCAGTACTTC,CSVTLSDLGGSSYEQYF
NA,NA,TRBV24-1,TRBJ2-7,TGTGCCACCAGTGCGTCCCAGGTTACCTACGAGCAGTACTTC,CATSASQVTYEQYF
NA,TRBD2,TRBV28,TRBJ2-1,TGTGCCAGTCTGCGGGGGAATGAGCAGTTCTTC,CASLRGNEQFF
NA,NA,TRBV18,TRBJ2-1,TGTGCCAGCTCACCACAGGGGAAGGGGTACGATGAGCAGTTCTTC,CASSPQGKGYDEQFF
once,NA,TRBV5-1,TRBJ2-7,TGCGCCAGCAGCCTCGAGGGGGTACTCTACGAGCAGTACTTC,CASSLEGVLYEQYF
NA,NA,TRBV27,TRBJ2-7,TGTGCCACCAAGTCCTACAAGGGGCCAAGCTCCTACGAGCAGTACTTC,CATKSYKGPSSYEQYF
NA,NA,TRBV7-9,TRBJ1-4,TGTGCCAGCAGCCTACGAAATGAAAAACTGTTTTTT,CASSLRNEKLFF
NA,TRBD2,TRBV19,TRBJ2-3,TGTGCCAGTAGTACCCGGACTAGCGGGAGGGTGGATACGCAGTATTTT,CASSTRTSGRVDTQYF
NA,TRBD2,TRBV5-1,TRBJ2-3,TGCGCCAGCAGCTCACAAGCGGGATCCACAGATACGCAGTATTTT,CASSSQAGSTDTQYF
NA,NA,TRBV25-1,TRBJ1-6,TGTGCCAGCAGTGGACAGAATAATTCACCCCTCCACTTT,CASSGQNNSPLHF
NA,TRBD2,TRBV3-1/TRBV3-2,TRBJ2-1,TGTGCCAGCAGCCAAGATAGGGGACTAGCGGGAGGCCGGGGGTCCTACAATGAGCAGTTCTTC,CASSQDRGLAGGRGSYNEQFF
NA,TRBD2,TRBV7-2,TRBJ2-3,TGTGCCAGCAGCTTAGAGGGAGGGAAGGGAGCGGGAAGGCGTTTT,CASSLEGGKGAGRRF